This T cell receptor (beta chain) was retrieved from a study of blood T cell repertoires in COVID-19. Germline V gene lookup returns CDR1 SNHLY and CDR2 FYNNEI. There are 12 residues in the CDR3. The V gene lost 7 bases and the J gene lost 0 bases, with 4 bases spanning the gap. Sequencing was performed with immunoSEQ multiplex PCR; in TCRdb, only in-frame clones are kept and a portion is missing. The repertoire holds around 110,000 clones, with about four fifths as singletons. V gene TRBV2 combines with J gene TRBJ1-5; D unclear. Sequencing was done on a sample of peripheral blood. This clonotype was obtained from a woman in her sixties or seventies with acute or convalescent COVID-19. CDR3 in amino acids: CASMASNQPQHF. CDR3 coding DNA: TGTGCCAGCATGGCTAGCAATCAGCCCCAGCATTTT.